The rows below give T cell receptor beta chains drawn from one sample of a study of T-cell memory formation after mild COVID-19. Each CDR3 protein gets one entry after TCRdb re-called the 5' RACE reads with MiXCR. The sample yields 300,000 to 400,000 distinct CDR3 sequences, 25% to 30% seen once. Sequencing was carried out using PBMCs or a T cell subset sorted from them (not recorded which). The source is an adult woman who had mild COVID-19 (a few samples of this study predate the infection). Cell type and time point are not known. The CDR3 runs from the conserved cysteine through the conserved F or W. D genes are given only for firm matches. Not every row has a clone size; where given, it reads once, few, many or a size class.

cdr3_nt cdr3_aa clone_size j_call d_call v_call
TGCAGTGCTAGAGATTCTGGGGCCAACGTCCTGACTTTC CSARDSGANVLTF - TRBJ2-6 - TRBV20-1
TGCGCCAGCAGTTTGATCGAGGGATCGTTCGAGCAGTACTTC CASSLIEGSFEQYF - TRBJ2-7 - TRBV5-1
TGCAGCGTTTGGCTTTGGACAGGGGAAAGCTCTGGGGCCAACGTCCTGACTTTC CSVWLWTGESSGANVLTF - TRBJ2-6 TRBD1 TRBV29-1
TGCGCCAGCAGCTTGGATCTACAGGGCCCTTATTTT CASSLDLQGPYF - TRBJ2-3 - TRBV5-1
TGTGCCAGCAGCCCGTGGCCTGTCTACAATGAGCAGTTCTTC CASSPWPVYNEQFF few TRBJ2-1 - TRBV5-8
TGTGCCAGCAGCTTCTCAGGATACGGGGAGCTGTTTTTT CASSFSGYGELFF many TRBJ2-2 - TRBV5-6
TGTGCCAGCAGCTCTCCCGGTTCCAGTGCAGATACGCAGTATTTT CASSSPGSSADTQYF few TRBJ2-3 - TRBV7-2
TGTGCCAGCAGCTTACAGGGTTCCGGTGAGCAGTTCTTC CASSLQGSGEQFF few TRBJ2-1 - TRBV7-6
TGCAGCGTTGATGCCGGGAACACAGATACGCAGTATTTT CSVDAGNTDTQYF - TRBJ2-3 - TRBV29-1
TGCAGTGCTAGAGGGCCGAGCTACGAGCAGTACTTC CSARGPSYEQYF few TRBJ2-7 - TRBV20-1
TGTGCCAGCAGTGATACAGGAGGATACTACGAGCAGTACTTC CASSDTGGYYEQYF - TRBJ2-7 - TRBV6-1
TGTGCCAGCAGCCCCTGGGGCGAGTGGTCTCTTTTCACAGATACGCAGTATTTT CASSPWGEWSLFTDTQYF - TRBJ2-3 - TRBV5-6
TGTGCCAGCAGTTTATGGGCTAGCGGGGGGAGCACAGATACGCAGTATTTT CASSLWASGGSTDTQYF - TRBJ2-3 TRBD2 TRBV12-3/TRBV12-4
TGCGCCAGCAGCCAGGGGAGGAATCAGCCCCAGCATTTT CASSQGRNQPQHF few TRBJ1-5 - TRBV4-1
TGCGCCAGCAGCTTGGAGGCAGGGGCCCTGGATGAAAAACTGTTTTTT CASSLEAGALDEKLFF - TRBJ1-4 - TRBV5-1
TGTGCCAGCAGCACGACCGGGACACAAAATGAAAAACTGTTTTTT CASSTTGTQNEKLFF - TRBJ1-4 - TRBV9
TGTGCCAGCAGCTCGAAGGGAGGGGAGACCCAGTACTTC CASSSKGGETQYF - TRBJ2-5 TRBD2 TRBV7-9
TGTGCCAGCAGTGTTCTCAGGGGAGGTGTCAATCAGCCCCAGCATTTT CASSVLRGGVNQPQHF - TRBJ1-5 - TRBV2
TGTGCCACCAGTGATTTCGGGACACGGGCGGGGAATGAGCAGTTCTTC CATSDFGTRAGNEQFF few TRBJ2-1 - TRBV24-1
TGTGCCAGCAGCCGATGGCCTTCCAACCTTCCGGGACAGAGCTCTGGAAACACCATATATTTT CASSRWPSNLPGQSSGNTIYF - TRBJ1-3 TRBD1 TRBV5-5
TGCAGCGTTGACCCGGAGACAGGGACCCAAGAGACCCAGTACTTC CSVDPETGTQETQYF few TRBJ2-5 TRBD1 TRBV29-1
TGTGCCAGCAGCTTAAGTACGGCAGATACGCAGTATTTT CASSLSTADTQYF few TRBJ2-3 - TRBV13
TGTGCCAGCAACCCCCTAACGGGGGGGCAGGATACGCAGTATTTT CASNPLTGGQDTQYF - TRBJ2-3 TRBD2 TRBV12-3/TRBV12-4
TGTGCCAGCAGTAGATCTAGCGGGGGCACAGATACGCAGTATTTT CASSRSSGGTDTQYF - TRBJ2-3 TRBD2 TRBV12-3/TRBV12-4